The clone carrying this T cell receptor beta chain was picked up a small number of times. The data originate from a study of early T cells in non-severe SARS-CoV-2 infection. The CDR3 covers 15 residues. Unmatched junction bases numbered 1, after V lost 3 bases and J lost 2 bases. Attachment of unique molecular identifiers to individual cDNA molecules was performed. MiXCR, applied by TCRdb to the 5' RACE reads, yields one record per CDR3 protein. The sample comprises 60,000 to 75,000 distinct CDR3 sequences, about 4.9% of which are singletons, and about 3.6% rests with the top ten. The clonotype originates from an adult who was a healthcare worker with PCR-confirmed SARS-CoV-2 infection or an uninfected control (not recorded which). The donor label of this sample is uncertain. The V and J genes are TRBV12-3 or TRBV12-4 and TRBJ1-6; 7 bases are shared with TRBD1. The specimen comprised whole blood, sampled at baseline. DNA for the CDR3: TGTGCCAGCAGTTTCAGGGGGACCTATAATTCACCCCTCCACTTT. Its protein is CASSFRGTYNSPLHF.